The T cell receptor beta chain under discussion was sequenced for a study of CD8 T cells in ankylosing spondylitis. The CDR3 length is 13 residues. Trimming removed 7 bases at V and 4 bases at J, with 13 bases between. As regards this clonotype: No antigen is known for it.

Points from the study as a whole: CD8+ disease-linked clones were present at relatively low frequencies in blood. Seemingly distinctive of ankylosing spondylitis blood was a TCR beta motif formed by eight highly homologous variants.

Each CDR3 protein is one row after TCRdb ran MiXCR on the 5' RACE reads. Of more than 600,000 distinct CDR3 sequences listed, around 19% are singletons. This sequence was found in a male donor with ankylosing spondylitis. The rearrangement links TRBV12-3 or TRBV12-4 to TRBJ1-1; TRBD1 might be the D (5 bases). The sample was blood, either unsorted or a sorted T cell fraction (not recorded which). CDR3 nucleotide sequence: TGTGCCAGCACAAAAAGGGGCGCCACTGAAGCTTTCTTT. Its translation is CASTKRGATEAFF.